The sequence of this T cell receptor (beta chain) was determined in a study of blood T cell repertoires in COVID-19. Profiling relied on immunoSEQ multiplex PCR, and the TCRdb table lists in-frame clones only, not all of them. Counted here are 150,000 to 200,000 clones, roughly 88% occurring once; the ten biggest clones make up under 9.5%. Living in 24 US areas, the participants were between 18 and 89 years of age. Grouping used clinical history reported by participants in a survey and questionnaire. Germline CDR1 and CDR2: LGHDT and YNNKEL (reference sequence). Between the trimmed V and J ends, which lost 2 bases and 0 bases, there was a span of 17 bases. The length of the CDR3 is 19 residues.

The V call is TRBV3-1 (or the pseudogene TRBV3-2), the J call TRBJ2-6; D possibly corresponds to TRBD1 (6 bases). The sequence derives from a woman in her twenties or thirties who had recovered from COVID-19. Sequencing was carried out using PBMCs or T cells enriched from blood (not recorded which). CDR3: CASSQYNRVSLSGANVLTF. The CDR3 nucleotides read TGTGCCAGCAGCCAATACAACAGGGTCTCCCTCTCTGGGGCCAACGTCCTGACTTTC.